These 19 T cell receptor beta chains came from one sample sequenced in a study of sequential checkpoint blockade in melanoma. As for treatment: randomized to nivolumab then ipilimumab (arm A) or the reverse (arm B). Assay: immunoSEQ multiplex PCR; the TCRdb copy retains only in-frame clones and omits some. The table records over 6,000 clones, approximately 30% of them present only once. Sequenced here: tumor tissue (inferred from file names), sampled from a patient given nivolumab and ipilimumab in sequence. Source of these receptors: a human donor with melanoma.

This clone came up many times. The chain is built from TRBV11-3 and TRBJ2-7; D assignment may be TRBD1 or TRBD2 (5 bases each). The length of the CDR3 is 14 residues. The V and J ends lost 3 bases and 6 bases respectively, with 15 bases between them. The V gene's germline CDR1 is SGHNT and CDR2 YENEEA. This CDR3 is CASSLDTGRGEQYF. The CDR3 coding sequence is TGTGCCAGCAGCTTGGACACGGGAAGGGGCGAGCAGTACTTC.

The chain is built from TRBV19 and TRBJ2-3, with 11 bases lining up with TRBD1. The J segment lost 5 bases and the V segment lost 9 bases, leaving 4 bases of the junction unmatched. Germline assignment: CDR1 LNHDA and CDR2 SQIVND (reference sequence). The CDR3 extends over 13 amino acids. The CDR3 DNA reads TGTGCCAGCGGACAGGGGGCAATAGATACGCAGTATTTT. Its protein product is CASGQGAIDTQYF. The full variable domain, with the rest looked up from reference TRBV19 and TRBJ2-3, is DGGITQSPKYLFRKEGQNVTLSCEQNLNHDAMYWYRQDPGQGLRLIYYSQIVNDFQKGDIAEGYSVSREKKESFPLTVTSAQKNPTAFYLCASGQGAIDTQYFGPGTRLTVL.

Sample share makes this clone medium-sized. The chain joins TRBV11-3 to TRBJ1-1, with TRBD1 identical over 8 bases. Losses at the gene ends were 5 bases for V and 7 bases for J; bases not matched to a gene: 9. Germline-derived CDR1 and CDR2 are SGHNT and YENEEA. The CDR3 is 14 residues long. Here the CDR3 DNA reads TGTGCCAGCAGCCCGGACAGGGCCCTTGTTGAAGCTTTCTTT. It specifies CASSPDRALVEAFF.

V and J are TRBV18 and TRBJ2-5; 10 bases map to TRBD2. Losses at the gene ends were 5 bases for V and 3 bases for J; bases not matched to a gene: 3. Looked up from germline, CDR1 is KGHSH and CDR2 is LQKENI. The CDR3 runs 14 residues. CDR3 protein: CASSSSGREETQYF. CDR3 bases: TGTGCCAGCTCATCAAGCGGGAGGGAAGAGACCCAGTACTTC. The entire variable domain, with the rest obtained from reference TRBV18 and TRBJ2-5, is as follows: NAGVMQNPRHLVRRRGQEARLRCSPMKGHSHVYWYRQLPEEGLKFMVYLQKENIIDESGMPKERFSAEFPKEGPSILRIQQVVRGDSAAYFCASSSSGREETQYFGPGTRLLVL.

This clone was counted many times. The J gene is TRBJ1-5, the V gene TRBV11-3; tentative D call: TRBD1 (5 bases). V lost 3 bases, J lost 1 base, and 10 bases lay in between. Per the germline V gene, CDR1 is SGHNT and CDR2 is YENEEA. The CDR3 contains 15 residues. The CDR3 DNA reads TGTGCCAGCAGCTTCCAGGGTGGGAGCAATCAGCCCCAGCATTTT. Translation gives CASSFQGGSNQPQHF.

This clone was counted at least ten times. The chain has TRBV7-4 and TRBJ2-7; D call uncertain. Trimming cost V 8 bases and J 2 bases, with 16 bases left between them. This CDR3 has 14 amino acids. CDR1 and CDR2 (germline): SGHVT, SQSDAQ. The CDR3 here is CASPPRHKTYEQYF. In DNA form, the CDR3 reads TGTGCCAGCCCCCCTCGGCACAAAACCTACGAGCAGTACTTC.

The V call is TRBV15, the J call TRBJ2-3; the D call may be TRBD1 or TRBD2 (5 bases each). In germline, CDR1 is LNHNV, CDR2 YYDKDF (reference sequence). V lost 8 bases, J lost 3 bases, and 18 bases lay in between. This CDR3 is 15 amino acids long. The CDR3 DNA reads as TGTGCCACCGCTATAGACAGAGGGAGTACAGATACGCAGTATTTT. Amino acids: CATAIDRGSTDTQYF.

This clone was recorded many times. The rearrangement uses TRBV7-4 and TRBJ2-5; TRBD1 might be the D (6 bases). The CDR3 length is 13 residues. Germline V gives CDR1 SGHVT, CDR2 SQSDAQ. V was shortened by 4 bases and J by 4 bases, with 10 bases between the two germline ends. CDR3 amino acids: CASSWTAAETQYF. DNA for the CDR3: TGTGCCAGCAGCTGGACAGCAGCAGAGACCCAGTACTTC.

The table lists this clone with a few counts. The chain is built from TRBV9 and TRBJ2-4, with D hard to call. CDR1 and CDR2 from the germline V gene are SGDLS and YYNGEE. V was shortened by 5 bases and J by 4 bases, with 13 bases between the two germline ends. CDR3 length: 14 residues. Here the CDR3 DNA reads TGTGCCAGCAGTCTCCAGGAGAAAAAAAACATTCAGTACTTC. Translation: CASSLQEKKNIQYF.

This chain connects TRBV19 to TRBJ1-5, with D unclear. Germline CDR1 and CDR2: LNHDA and SQIVND (reference sequence). The V end was cut by 4 bases, the J end by 5 bases, with 9 bases between. The CDR3 has 13 amino acids. CDR3 region: CASSNHNDQPQHF. Here the CDR3 DNA reads TGTGCCAGTAGTAACCACAATGATCAGCCCCAGCATTTT. The whole variable domain, remainder taken from reference TRBV19 and TRBJ1-5, is DGGITQSPKYLFRKEGQNVTLSCEQNLNHDAMYWYRQDPGQGLRLIYYSQIVNDFQKGDIAEGYSVSREKKESFPLTVTSAQKNPTAFYLCASSNHNDQPQHFGDGTRLSIL.

The chain uses TRBV9 and TRBJ2-7; TRBD1 matches at 8 bases. Trimming cost V 5 bases and J 2 bases; bases outside gene matches: 9. Germline CDR1 is SGDLS and CDR2 is YYNGEE. The CDR3 is 15 residues long. The CDR3 region is CASSGQGARTYEQYF. The CDR3 DNA sequence: TGTGCCAGCAGTGGACAGGGAGCAAGAACCTACGAGCAGTACTTC.

This chain connects TRBV9 to TRBJ2-1, with D perhaps matching TRBD1 (5 bases). CDR3 length equals 17 residues. Germline V lookup: CDR1 SGDLS, CDR2 YYNGEE. With 3 bases removed from V and 0 bases from J, the gap between germline ends came to 16 bases. CDR3 nucleotides: TGTGCCAGCAGCGCCAGACCGACAGCGAGCTCCTACAATGAGCAGTTCTTC. It translates to CASSARPTASSYNEQFF.

The rearrangement joins TRBV12-5 to TRBJ2-7; D gene uncertain. Germline assignment: CDR1 LGHNT and CDR2 FRNRAP. This CDR3 region has 11 residues. CDR3 coding DNA: TGTGCCAGCAACTCTAGGCGCGAGCAGTACTTC. Protein product: CASNSRREQYF.

The sample holds a few counts of this clone. The rearrangement uses TRBV4-1 and TRBJ1-3; no reliable D call. Trimming took off 1 base at V and 5 bases at J, with 9 bases between the two ends. The CDR3 runs 14 residues. Germline values: CDR1 MGHRA, CDR2 YSYEKL. The CDR3 loop reads CASSQVADRNTIYF. CDR3 bases: TGCGCCAGCAGCCAAGTCGCAGACAGAAACACCATATATTTT.

The rearrangement uses TRBV15 and TRBJ2-4; 7 bases match TRBD2. In germline, CDR1 is LNHNV, CDR2 YYDKDF (reference sequence). There are 14 residues in the CDR3. Unmatched junction bases numbered 11, after V lost 9 bases and J lost 6 bases. The CDR3, as DNA: TGTGCCACTCGGGTTTGGGGGGAGGGAAACATTCAGTACTTC. It yields the protein CATRVWGEGNIQYF.

This clone has a handful of counts. Mismatch with germline at one junction end may stem from a read error. The chain employs TRBV11-3 and TRBJ2-7; 7 bases are shared with TRBD2. The length of the CDR3 is 18 residues. CDR1 is SGHNT and CDR2 is YENEEA in the germline V gene. DNA for the CDR3: TGTGCCAGAAGCTTATCCGGACTAGTAGCTACTTGCCCCTACGAGCAGTACTTC. It translates to CARSLSGLVATCPYEQYF.

The chain uses TRBV30 and TRBJ2-7; TRBD1 is a possible D gene (6 bases). Germline CDR1 and CDR2: GTSNPN and SVGIG (reference sequence). The germline V and J ends were trimmed by 2 bases and 4 bases, with 15 bases remaining between them. The CDR3 length is 14 residues. The CDR3 DNA reads TGTGCCTGGAGTTCTCTCCAGGGGAGTTACGAGCAGTACTTC. Amino acid sequence: CAWSSLQGSYEQYF. Based on the CDR3 plus reference TRBV30 and TRBJ2-7, the full variable domain is SQTIHQWPATLVQPVGSPLSLECTVEGTSNPNLYWYRQAAGRGLQLLFYSVGIGQISSEVPQNLSASRPQDRQFILSSKKLLLSDSGFYLCAWSSLQGSYEQYFGPGTRLTVT.

There are many counts of this clone. The rearrangement joins TRBV11-3 to TRBJ2-5; 12 nucleotides align to TRBD2. V trimming: 5 bases; J trimming: 5 bases; junction bases outside the gene matches: 6. The CDR3 is 15 amino acids. CDR1 and CDR2 from the germline V gene are SGHNT and YENEEA. The CDR3 sequence: CASSPGLAGTETQYF. Written as DNA, the CDR3 is TGTGCCAGCAGCCCAGGACTAGCGGGAACTGAGACCCAGTACTTC.

This clone has a handful of counts. The rearrangement joins TRBV28 to TRBJ1-4, with D perhaps TRBD1 (6 bases). V was clipped by 6 bases and J by 12 bases, with 29 bases between them. Germline CDR1 MDHEN, CDR2 SYDVKM. The CDR3 has 17 amino acids. CDR3 region: CASSPPLGAGALGELFF. The CDR3 region has the DNA TGTGCCAGCAGCCCCCCCTTGGGGGCAGGGGCTCTCGGGGAACTGTTTTTT.